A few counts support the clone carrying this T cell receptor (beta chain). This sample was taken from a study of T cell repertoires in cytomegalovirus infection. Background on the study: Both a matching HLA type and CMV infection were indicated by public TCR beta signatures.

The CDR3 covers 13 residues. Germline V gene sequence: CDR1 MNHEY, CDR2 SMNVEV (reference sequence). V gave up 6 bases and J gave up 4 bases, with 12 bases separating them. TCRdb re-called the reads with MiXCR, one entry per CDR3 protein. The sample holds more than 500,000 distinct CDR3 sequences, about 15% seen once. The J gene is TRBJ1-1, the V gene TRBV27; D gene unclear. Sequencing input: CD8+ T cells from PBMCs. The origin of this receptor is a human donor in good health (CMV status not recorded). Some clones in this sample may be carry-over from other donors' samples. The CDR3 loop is CASSPGWSTEAFF. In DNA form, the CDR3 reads TGTGCCAGCAGCCCCGGCTGGAGCACTGAAGCTTTCTTT.